This T cell receptor (beta chain) was profiled in a study of shared clonotypes between healthy human individuals. Generated by immunoSEQ multiplex PCR, the TCRdb table keeps only in-frame clones and is missing some. Among more than 400,000 clones listed, almost 97% were seen once. The CDR3 is 14 amino acids. The germline CDR1 and CDR2 sequences are MDHEN and SYDVKM. Trimming pared 6 bases from V and 2 bases from J, leaving 12 bases between. Source material: naive CD4+ T cells sorted from blood. Subset specified: CD45RA+ positively selected. The TCR sequence derives from a woman in her 30s in good health. V and J are TRBV28 and TRBJ2-3, with a tentative D call TRBD1 (5 bases). The CDR3 protein is CASSQRQNTDTQYF. The CDR3 DNA reads TGTGCCAGCAGCCAACGACAGAACACAGATACGCAGTATTTT.